A single TCR beta chain is shown here with its context. This clonotype was counted only a few times. Its antigen is unknown. No base-level quality is on record; no much larger clone is a single base apart. A patient counted as having stable Graves' hyperthyroidism if no progression to ophthalmopathy occurred over 18 months of follow-up. Hyperthyroidism patients were newly diagnosed, with disease duration under 2 months, and aged 18 to 65 years. Any patient with an uncontrolled infection, another autoimmune disease, pregnancy or lactation was excluded. Diagnoses relied on clinical symptoms, serum thyroxine and TRAb, thyroid ultrasound and orbital computed tomography. PBMCs were isolated from 10 ml of fresh peripheral blood by Ficoll-Paque density gradient centrifugation. Total RNA was extracted with Trizol reagent, and quality was checked on an Agilent 2100 Bioanalyzer. The TCR beta CDR3 regions were amplified from RNA transcripts. A first-round RT-PCR of the TCR CDR3 used the HTBI primer set with the Qiagen OneStep RT-PCR kit. The libraries were constructed in a second round of multiplex PCR and then size-selected and purified. Sequencing of the libraries was done on an Illumina HiSeq2000 using paired-end 100 bp reads. The authors' analysis ran thus. Raw data were processed with SOAPnuke, discarding reads with adapters, uncalled bases, mean Phred below 15, or no exact constant-primer or identifier match. COPE v1.2.5 was used to merge high-quality paired reads, and clonotypes were defined as unique nucleotide sequences. MiTCR v1.1 was used to align the clonotypes against IMGT TRBV, TRBD and TRBJ reference segments. Analysis was restricted to V-J combinations with a frequency above 0.0001, which covered 99% to 99.2% of repertoires. A TCS score was defined as the ratio of F50 (clonal expansion) to E x V (chaos), with BLOSUM62-based TCRdist applied between CDR3 peptides within each V-J. Welch's t-statistics and random forest reduced 514 V-J features to 13, which were used in a naive Bayes classifier (R e1071). Using fastp trimming at Q25 and MiXCR clonotype assembly, TCRdb reanalyzed the public sequencing data and kept in-frame beta chains. Rows are unified per CDR3 protein, each entry keeping the most common DNA and genes. The V and J calls come from TCRdb's annotation, not from the publication. The sample contains a few hundred thousand distinct CDR3 sequences, 15% to 17% of them found a single time. The biggest ten clones account for under 8% of the sample.

This entry comes from a study of T cells in Graves' hyperthyroidism and ophthalmopathy (dated by TCRdb to the late 2010s). Some background on the complete study: Peripheral blood was collected at initial diagnosis, before any treatment. To identify TCR V-J signatures that set the groups apart, the researchers used a discovery cohort of roughly 100 patients, made up of approximately 43 with Graves' ophthalmopathy and 57 with stable Graves' hyperthyroidism. Whether ophthalmopathy could be predicted prospectively was tested in an independent validation cohort made up of roughly 19 hyperthyroidism patients plus 17 patients who later progressed to ophthalmopathy. The 80 to 100 discovery patients were randomly divided into training and test sets at a 7:3 ratio. In addition, the study compared T-cell repertoires in thyroid tissue and in blood from five to seven Graves' hyperthyroidism patients. Following sampling, methimazole starting at 30 mg daily was given to hyperthyroidism patients, and high-dose intravenous methylprednisolone was given to ophthalmopathy patients. The paper describes TCR Vbeta CDR3 sequencing of more than 120 peripheral blood samples, made up of around 41 ophthalmopathy patients, roughly 72 hyperthyroidism patients and around 17 progressor patients.

The investigation overall reported the following: Sample size was not statistically predetermined, and blinding of investigators to group allocation was not performed. In cross-validation, a model built on a 13 V-J signature told ophthalmopathy apart from stable hyperthyroidism with approximately 90% sensitivity and roughly 83% specificity, and in testing the same model reached 80%/75%. During validation, the model predicted progression to ophthalmopathy a median of around 7 months ahead of onset, with almost 71% sensitivity and roughly 72% specificity. Blood samples also contained most of the expanded thyroid clonotypes (frequency above 0.001), which suggests that blood repertoires may reflect thyroid immune responses.

Trimming at the junction amounts to 4 bases on V and 0 bases on J, and the germline ends lie 13 bases apart. The CDR3 measures 16 amino acids from cysteine to phenylalanine. The sequence is cut down to CDR3 DNA, 48 bases in frame from base 1. The germline V gene (reference sequence) supplies CDR1 MNHEY and CDR2 SMNVEV. This TCR was sampled from a woman between 25 and 40 years old with Graves' hyperthyroidism. Sequencing was carried out using blood. The chain is assembled from TRBV27 and TRBJ2-1; the D gene is possibly TRBD2, with 6 bases matching. The nucleotide sequence is given as TGTGCCAGCAGTTATCAGCGGGCGTTCTCCTACAATGAGCAGTTCTTC. Its protein reads: CASSYQRAFSYNEQFF.